The 3 T cell receptor beta chains below were found in one sample sequenced in a study of control samples from healthy donors and cancer patients (dated by TCRdb to the early 2020s). The library was made by the immunoSEQ multiplex PCR assay. TCRdb holds this immuneACCESS table with in-frame rearrangements only. Some clones are missing; in checked studies, unresolved V genes explain under half, and the rest has no known cause. This sample gives some 70,000 clones in total; 83% of them show up just once. In total, the top ten clones hold approximately 14% of the sample. The source material was blood. Every receptor here comes from a man aged 55 to 69 in good health.

This chain joins TRBV19 and TRBJ2-2; D is possibly TRBD1 or TRBD2 (6 bases each). The CDR3 spans 13 residues. Trimming removed 3 bases at V and 7 bases at J, with 9 bases between. Germline loops: CDR1 LNHDA, CDR2 SQIVND (reference sequence). The CDR3 spells CASSMRGVGELFF. Here the CDR3 DNA reads TGTGCCAGTAGTATGAGGGGGGTCGGGGAGCTGTTTTTT.

This clone was detected once. This chain joins TRBV3-1 (or the pseudogene TRBV3-2) and TRBJ2-3; D remains unclear. CDR1 is LGHDT, CDR2 YNNKEL, per germline (reference sequence). This CDR3 is built from 13 residues. Trimming took 4 bases from V and 3 from J, leaving 8 bases between them. The CDR3 spells CASSRSLTDTQYF. The CDR3 nucleotides are TGTGCCAGCAGCCGGAGCCTTACAGATACGCAGTATTTT.

The chain is built from TRBV19 and TRBJ2-5; the D is unclear. From germline, CDR1 is LNHDA and CDR2 SQIVND (reference sequence). V was cut by 1 base and J by 5 bases, with 5 bases left in between. This CDR3 contains 12 residues. The CDR3 protein is CASSIGRETQYF. For the CDR3, the DNA is TGTGCCAGTAGTATAGGGCGGGAGACCCAGTACTTC. The full variable domain, completed using reference TRBV19 and TRBJ2-5, is DGGITQSPKYLFRKEGQNVTLSCEQNLNHDAMYWYRQDPGQGLRLIYYSQIVNDFQKGDIAEGYSVSREKKESFPLTVTSAQKNPTAFYLCASSIGRETQYFGPGTRLLVL.